This T cell receptor (beta chain) derives from a study of response to subunit inactivated influenza vaccine (dated by TCRdb to the late 2010s). Notes on the research overall: Deep quantitative profiling of the T cell receptor repertoire was used in the study to follow responses to a trivalent subunit inactivated influenza vaccine.

The library was made by RT-PCR. Sequencing was carried out with an Illumina HiSeq 2500. TCRdb took the public reads, trimmed them with fastp at Q25, ran MiXCR for clone calling and kept in-frame beta chains. Entries are consolidated by CDR3 protein sequence, retaining the most common genes and DNA. For this sample the table gives about 520,000 distinct CDR3 sequences, of which roughly 25% were detected only once. 1.5% to 2% of the sample is held by the ten biggest clonotypes. This clonotype was picked up a small number of times. The antigen it recognizes is unknown. No base quality values were provided; no much bigger clone lies one nucleotide off. Germline trimming: 6 bases from V, 10 bases from J; junction bases outside gene matches: 11. CDR1 and CDR2, per the germline V gene, are SGHVS and FQNEAQ. The CDR3 measures 15 amino acids from cysteine to phenylalanine. The entry retains the CDR3 DNA only, 45 bases that are in frame from base 1.

Here is what the overall study found, with its caveats: It was suggested by the authors that each seasonal influenza vaccination may recruit only a limited number of new T cells.

The sequencing used CD4+ T cells sorted from PBMCs, collected 4 to 6 days after vaccination. The chain is encoded by TRBV7-8 joined to TRBJ1-6, and 8 junctional nucleotides match TRBD1. The TCR originated in a man aged 50 to 60 who received an inactivated influenza vaccine. Donor details come from another sample of the same person, matched by shared clones. The nucleotide sequence reads as follows: TGTGCCAGCAGTAACCCCAGGGGGCAGTACTCACCCCTCCACTTT. The encoded protein is CASSNPRGQYSPLHF. The variable domain in full, with residues beyond the CDR3 obtained from the reference TRBV7-8 and TRBJ1-6 genes, is GAGVSQSPRYKVAKRGQDVALRCDPISGHVSLFWYQQALGQGPEFLTYFQNEAQLDKSGLPSDRFFAERPEGSVSTLKIQRTQQEDSAVYLCASSNPRGQYSPLHFGNGTRLTVT.